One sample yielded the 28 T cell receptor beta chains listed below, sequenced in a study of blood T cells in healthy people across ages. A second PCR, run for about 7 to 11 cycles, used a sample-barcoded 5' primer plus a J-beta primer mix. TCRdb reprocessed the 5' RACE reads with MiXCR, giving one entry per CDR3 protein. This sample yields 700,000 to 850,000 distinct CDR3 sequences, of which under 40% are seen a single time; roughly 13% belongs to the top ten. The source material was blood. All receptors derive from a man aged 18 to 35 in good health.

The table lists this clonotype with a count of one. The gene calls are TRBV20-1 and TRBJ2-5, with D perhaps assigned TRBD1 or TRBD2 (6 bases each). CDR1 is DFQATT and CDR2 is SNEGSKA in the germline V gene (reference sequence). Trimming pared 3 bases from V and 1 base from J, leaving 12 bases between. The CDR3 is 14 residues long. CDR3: CSARSGAFQETQYF. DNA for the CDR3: TGCAGTGCTAGGTCGGGGGCCTTCCAAGAGACCCAGTACTTC.

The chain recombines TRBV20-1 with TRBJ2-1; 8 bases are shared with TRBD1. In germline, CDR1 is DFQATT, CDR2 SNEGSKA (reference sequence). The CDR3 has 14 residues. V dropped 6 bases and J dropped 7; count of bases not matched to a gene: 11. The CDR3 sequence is CSADGQGAHNEQFF. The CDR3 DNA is TGCAGTGCGGATGGGCAGGGGGCTCATAATGAGCAGTTCTTC.

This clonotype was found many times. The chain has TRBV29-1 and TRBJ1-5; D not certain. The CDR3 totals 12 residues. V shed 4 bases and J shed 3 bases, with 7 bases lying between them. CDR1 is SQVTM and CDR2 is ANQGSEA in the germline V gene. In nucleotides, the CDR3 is TGCAGCGTTGGAGGACTCAATCAGCCCCAGCATTTT. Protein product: CSVGGLNQPQHF.

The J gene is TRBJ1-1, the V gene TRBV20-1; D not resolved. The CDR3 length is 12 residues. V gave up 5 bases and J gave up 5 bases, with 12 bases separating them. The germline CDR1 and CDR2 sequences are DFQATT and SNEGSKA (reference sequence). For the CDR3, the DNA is TGCAGTGCTCCCCGAAGGAGGACTGAAGCTTTCTTT. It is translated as CSAPRRRTEAFF.

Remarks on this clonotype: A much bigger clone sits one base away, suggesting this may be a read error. The CDR3 reads CASSRFFQETEYF. CDR3 bases: TGTGCCAGCAGCCGATTTTTCCAAGAGACCGAGTACTTC. The chain carries TRBV14 and TRBJ2-4; D is uncertain. Per germline, CDR1 SGHDN and CDR2 FVKESK. The V and J ends lost 4 bases and 14 bases respectively, with 18 bases between them. This CDR3 has 13 residues.

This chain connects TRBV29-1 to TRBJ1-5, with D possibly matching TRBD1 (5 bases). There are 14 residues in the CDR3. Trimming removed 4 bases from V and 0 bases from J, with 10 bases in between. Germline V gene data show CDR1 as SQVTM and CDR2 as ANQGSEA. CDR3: CSVAVGDSNQPQHF. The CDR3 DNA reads TGCAGCGTTGCGGTAGGGGATAGCAATCAGCCCCAGCATTTT. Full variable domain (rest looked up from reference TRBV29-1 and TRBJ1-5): SAVISQKPSRDICQRGTSLTIQCQVDSQVTMMFWYRQQPGQSLTLIATANQGSEATYESGFVIDKFPISRPNLTFSTLTVSNMSPEDSSIYLCSVAVGDSNQPQHFGDGTRLSIL.

The CDR3 protein is CSVDPGGRGELFF. The CDR3 DNA follows: TGCAGCGTGGATCCAGGGGGGCGAGGGGAGCTGTTTTTT. The chain employs TRBV29-1 and TRBJ2-2; weak D call: TRBD1 (7 bases). The V and J ends lost 6 bases and 8 bases respectively, with 16 bases between them. The CDR3 is 13 amino acids. Germline CDR1 SQVTM, CDR2 ANQGSEA.

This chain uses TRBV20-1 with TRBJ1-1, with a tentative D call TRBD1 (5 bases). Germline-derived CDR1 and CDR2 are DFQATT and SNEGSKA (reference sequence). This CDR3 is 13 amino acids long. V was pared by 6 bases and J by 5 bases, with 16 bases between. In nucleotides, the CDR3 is TGCAGTGCCCCGTCTGAAGGGGTAACTGAAGCTTTCTTT. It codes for CSAPSEGVTEAFF.

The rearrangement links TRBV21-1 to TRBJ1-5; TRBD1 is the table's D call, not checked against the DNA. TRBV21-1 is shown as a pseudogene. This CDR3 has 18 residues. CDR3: CASSKRQDGLRSNQPQHF. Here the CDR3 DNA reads TGTGCCAGCAGCAAACGACAGGACGGGTTAAGAAGCAATCAGCCCCAGCATTTT.

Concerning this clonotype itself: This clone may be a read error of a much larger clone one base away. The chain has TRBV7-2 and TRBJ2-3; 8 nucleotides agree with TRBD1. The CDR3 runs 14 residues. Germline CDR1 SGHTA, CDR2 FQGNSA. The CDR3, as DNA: TGTGCCGGCAGCCCTGACAGGGGTTCGGATACGCAGTATTTT. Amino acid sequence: CAGSPDRGSDTQYF.

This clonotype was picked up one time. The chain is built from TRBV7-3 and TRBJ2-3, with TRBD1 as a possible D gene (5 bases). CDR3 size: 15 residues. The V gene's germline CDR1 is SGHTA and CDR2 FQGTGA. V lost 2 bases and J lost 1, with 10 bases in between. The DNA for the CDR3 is TGTGCCAGCAGCTTAGAATTCAGGGGCACAGATACGCAGTATTTT. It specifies CASSLEFRGTDTQYF.

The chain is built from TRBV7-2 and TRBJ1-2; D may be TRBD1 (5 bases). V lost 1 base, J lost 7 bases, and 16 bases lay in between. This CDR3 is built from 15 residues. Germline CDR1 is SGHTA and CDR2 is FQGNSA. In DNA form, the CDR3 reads TGTGCCAGCAGCTTAGACGGTCTGCCAGGGCTTGGCTACACCTTC. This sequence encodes CASSLDGLPGLGYTF. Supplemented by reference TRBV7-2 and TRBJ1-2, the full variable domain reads GAGVSQSPSNKVTEKGKDVELRCDPISGHTALYWYRQSLGQGLEFLIYFQGNSAPDKSGLPSDRFSAERTGGSVSTLTIQRTQQEDSAVYLCASSLDGLPGLGYTFGSGTRLTVV.

CDR3 nucleotides: TGTGCCATCAGTGAGTCTCTGTTCCAGGGGAACACTGAAGCTTTCTTT. Translating gives CAISESLFQGNTEAFF. This chain links TRBV10-3 with TRBJ1-1, with TRBD1 as a possible D gene (5 bases). Looked up from germline, CDR1 is ENHRY and CDR2 is SYGVKD. This CDR3 spans 16 amino acids. The germline V and J ends were trimmed by 0 bases and 1 base, with 12 bases remaining between them.

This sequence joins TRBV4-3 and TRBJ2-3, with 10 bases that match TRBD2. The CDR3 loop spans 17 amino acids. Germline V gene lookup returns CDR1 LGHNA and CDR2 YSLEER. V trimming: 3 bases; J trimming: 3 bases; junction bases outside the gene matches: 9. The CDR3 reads CASSHLKPSGGTDTQYF. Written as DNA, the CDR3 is TGCGCCAGCAGCCACTTGAAGCCTAGCGGGGGAACAGATACGCAGTATTTT.

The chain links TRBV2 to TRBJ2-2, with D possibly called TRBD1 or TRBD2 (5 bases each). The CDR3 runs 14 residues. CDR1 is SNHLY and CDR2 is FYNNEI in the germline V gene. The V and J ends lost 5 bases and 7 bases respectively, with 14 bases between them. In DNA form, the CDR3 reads TGTGCCAGCAGTTGGGACGACCATGGCGGGGAGCTGTTTTTT. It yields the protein CASSWDDHGGELFF.

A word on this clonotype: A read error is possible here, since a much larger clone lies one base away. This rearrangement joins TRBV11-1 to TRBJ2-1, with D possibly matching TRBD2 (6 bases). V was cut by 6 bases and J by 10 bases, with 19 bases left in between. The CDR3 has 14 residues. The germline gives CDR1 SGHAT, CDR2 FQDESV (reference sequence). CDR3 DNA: TGTGCCAGCAGGGGGACTTTGAGCTCCTACGAGCAGTTCTTC. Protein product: CASRGTLSSYEQFF.

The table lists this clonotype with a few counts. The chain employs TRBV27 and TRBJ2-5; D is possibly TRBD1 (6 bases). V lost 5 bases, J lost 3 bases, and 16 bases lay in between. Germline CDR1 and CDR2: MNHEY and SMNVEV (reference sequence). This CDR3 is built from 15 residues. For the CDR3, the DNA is TGTGCCAGCAGTAGCCCGGGACAAAAAGAAGAGACCCAGTACTTC. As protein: CASSSPGQKEETQYF.

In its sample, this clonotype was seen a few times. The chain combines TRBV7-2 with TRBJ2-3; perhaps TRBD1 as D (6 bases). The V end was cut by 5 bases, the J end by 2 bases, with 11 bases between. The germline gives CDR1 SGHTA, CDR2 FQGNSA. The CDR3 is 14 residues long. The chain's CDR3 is CASSRGHHTDTQYF. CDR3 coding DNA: TGTGCCAGCAGCCGGGGACACCACACAGATACGCAGTATTTT.

For the CDR3, the DNA is TGTGCCAGTTTACCCGACCGCTACAATGAGCAGTACTTC. As protein: CASLPDRYNEQYF. V gene TRBV12-3 or TRBV12-4 combines with J gene TRBJ2-1; D gene ambiguous. TRBJ2-7 explains the end of the DNA better; the J call may be wrong. The length of the CDR3 is 13 residues.

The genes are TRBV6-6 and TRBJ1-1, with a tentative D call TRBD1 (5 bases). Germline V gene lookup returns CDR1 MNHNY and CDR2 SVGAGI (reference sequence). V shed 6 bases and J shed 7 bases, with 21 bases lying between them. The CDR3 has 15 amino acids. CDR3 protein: CASSYTGVNAYEAFF. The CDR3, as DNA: TGTGCCAGCAGCTACACGGGGGTTAACGCCTATGAAGCTTTCTTT.

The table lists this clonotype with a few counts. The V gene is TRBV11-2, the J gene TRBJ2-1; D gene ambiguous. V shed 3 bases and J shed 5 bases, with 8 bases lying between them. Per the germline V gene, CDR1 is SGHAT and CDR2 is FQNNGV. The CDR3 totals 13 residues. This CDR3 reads CASSFFLHNEQFF. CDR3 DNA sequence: TGTGCCAGCAGCTTTTTTTTACACAATGAGCAGTTCTTC.

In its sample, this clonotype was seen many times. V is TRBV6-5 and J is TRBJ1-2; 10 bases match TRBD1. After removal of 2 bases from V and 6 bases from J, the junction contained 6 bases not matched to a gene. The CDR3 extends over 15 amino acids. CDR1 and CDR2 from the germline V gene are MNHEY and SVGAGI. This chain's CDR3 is CASSYGQGVINGYTF. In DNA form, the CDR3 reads TGTGCCAGCAGTTACGGACAGGGGGTTATCAATGGCTACACCTTC.

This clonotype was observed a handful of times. DNA for the CDR3: TGTGCCAGCAGTTACGTGGAGGGCGATCAGCCCCAGCATTTT. Translated, it gives CASSYVEGDQPQHF. The chain uses TRBV6-2 or TRBV6-3 and TRBJ1-5; no clear D gene. CDR3 length: 14 residues. Germline CDR1 reads MNHEY; CDR2 reads SVGEGT. With 2 bases removed from V and 5 bases from J, the gap between germline ends came to 10 bases.

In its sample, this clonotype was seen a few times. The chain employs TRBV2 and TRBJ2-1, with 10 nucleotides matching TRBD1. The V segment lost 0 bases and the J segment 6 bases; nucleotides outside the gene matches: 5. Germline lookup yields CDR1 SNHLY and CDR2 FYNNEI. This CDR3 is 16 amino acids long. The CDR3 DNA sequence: TGTGCCAGCAGTGAAGCGGGGACAGGGGATGGCAATGAGCAGTTCTTC. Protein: CASSEAGTGDGNEQFF.

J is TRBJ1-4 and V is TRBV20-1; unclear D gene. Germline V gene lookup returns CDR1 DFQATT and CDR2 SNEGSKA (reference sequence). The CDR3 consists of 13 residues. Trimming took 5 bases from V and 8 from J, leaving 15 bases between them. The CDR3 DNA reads TGCAGTGCTCCCAGGACTCCAAGAGAAAAACTGTTTTTT. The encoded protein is CSAPRTPREKLFF.

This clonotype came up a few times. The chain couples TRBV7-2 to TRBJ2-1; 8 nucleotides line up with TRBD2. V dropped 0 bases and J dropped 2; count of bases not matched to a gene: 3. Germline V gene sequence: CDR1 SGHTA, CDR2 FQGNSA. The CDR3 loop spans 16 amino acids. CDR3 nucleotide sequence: TGTGCCAGCAGCTTAGCCGGGACTAGTACCTACAATGAGCAGTTCTTC. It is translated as CASSLAGTSTYNEQFF. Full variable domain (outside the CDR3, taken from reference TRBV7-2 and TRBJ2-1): GAGVSQSPSNKVTEKGKDVELRCDPISGHTALYWYRQSLGQGLEFLIYFQGNSAPDKSGLPSDRFSAERTGGSVSTLTIQRTQQEDSAVYLCASSLAGTSTYNEQFFGPGTRLTVL.

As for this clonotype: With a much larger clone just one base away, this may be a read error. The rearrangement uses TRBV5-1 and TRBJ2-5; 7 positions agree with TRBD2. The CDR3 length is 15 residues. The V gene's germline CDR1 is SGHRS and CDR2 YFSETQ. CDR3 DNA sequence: TGCGCCGGCAGCTGGCGGGAGCCACCTCAAGAGACCCAGTACTTC. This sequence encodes CAGSWREPPQETQYF.

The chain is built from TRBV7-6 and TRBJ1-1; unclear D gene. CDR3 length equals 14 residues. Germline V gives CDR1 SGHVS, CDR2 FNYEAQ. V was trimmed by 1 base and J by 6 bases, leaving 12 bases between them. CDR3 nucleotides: TGTGCCAGCAGCTTAGTCATCAGAATCTCTGAAGCTTTCTTT. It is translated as CASSLVIRISEAFF. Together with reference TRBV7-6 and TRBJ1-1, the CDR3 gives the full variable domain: GAGVSQSPRYKVTKRGQDVALRCDPISGHVSLYWYRQALGQGPEFLTYFNYEAQQDKSGLPNDRFSAERPEGSISTLTIQRTEQRDSAMYRCASSLVIRISEAFFGQGTRLTVV.